This is a list of T cell receptor beta chains from one sample in a study of technical replicates of blood from several donors. Libraries were prepared by immunoSEQ multiplex PCR; TCRdb keeps only in-frame clonotypes and omits some of them. Of around 80,000 clones listed, roughly 98% are singletons. The sequenced sample was T cells isolated from PBMCs. All receptors derive from a human donor in good health. The CDR3 runs from the conserved cysteine through the conserved F or W. The order of the fields is D gene, clone size, J gene, V gene, CDR3 DNA, CDR3 protein. D genes are given only for firm matches. Expanded clones get a size class; other rows say once, few or many, or leave the size out.

-,-,TRBJ1-2,TRBV5-1,TGCGCCAGCAGCACTCCAGGGAAATCGGACTATGGCTACACCTTC,CASSTPGKSDYGYTF
TRBD1,-,TRBJ1-3,TRBV19,TGTGCCAGTAGTAGAGCCCCGGGACAGGCTGGAAACACCATATATTTT,CASSRAPGQAGNTIYF
TRBD2,-,TRBJ2-1,TRBV28,TGTGCCAGCAGTCCCACTAGCGCTATCTACAATGAGCAGTTCTTC,CASSPTSAIYNEQFF
TRBD1,-,TRBJ1-4,TRBV7-9,TGTGCCAGCAGCCCCCGCTTGGCGACAGGGGGAGGGGATAATGAAAAACTGTTTTTT,CASSPRLATGGGDNEKLFF
-,-,TRBJ2-7,TRBV28,TGTGCCAGCAGTTTACGTCCCAGGGCACCTATCACCTACGAGCAGTACTTC,CASSLRPRAPITYEQYF
-,-,TRBJ1-4,TRBV2,TGTGCCAGCAATTCGGGGGGTGAAAAACTGTTTTTT,CASNSGGEKLFF
TRBD2,-,TRBJ2-1,TRBV27,TGTGCCAGCAGTTTCGGGCTAGCGGGAGTGGGTGAGCAGTTCTTC,CASSFGLAGVGEQFF
TRBD1,-,TRBJ1-3,TRBV18,TGTGCCAGCTCACCAACAGGGGAAAACTCTGGAAACACCATATATTTT,CASSPTGENSGNTIYF
-,-,TRBJ2-2,TRBV4-1,TGCGCCAGCAGCCATAACGAGGTAACGAACACCGGGGAGCTGTTTTTT,CASSHNEVTNTGELFF
TRBD1,-,TRBJ1-3,TRBV6-5,TGTGCCAGCAGTCGGACAGGGGGCTCTGGAAACACCATATATTTT,CASSRTGGSGNTIYF
-,-,TRBJ1-1,TRBV5-1,TGCGCCAGCAGCCCCCCGAGACAGAACACTGAAGCTTTCTTT,CASSPPRQNTEAFF
-,-,TRBJ1-5,TRBV2,TGTGCCAGCAGTGTCAGCCCGGGGAATCAGCCCCAGCATTTT,CASSVSPGNQPQHF
-,-,TRBJ1-5,TRBV11-2,TGTGCCAGCAGCTTGACGCGGGCTCAGCCCCAGCATTTT,CASSLTRAQPQHF
TRBD2,-,TRBJ2-7,TRBV7-9,TGTGCCAGCAGCCAGAGCGGGACGGGCTCCTACGAGCAGTACTTC,CASSQSGTGSYEQYF
-,once,TRBJ2-7,TRBV6-5,TGTGCCAGCAGTCCGCGGCAGGGTTACGAGCAGTACTTC,CASSPRQGYEQYF
-,-,TRBJ2-2,TRBV2,TGTGCCAGCAGTCGCGAAATTACCGGGGAGCTGTTTTTT,CASSREITGELFF
-,-,TRBJ2-7,TRBV28,TGTGCCAGCAGTCGACCGAGGGAGCGTCAGGACGAGCAGTACTTC,CASSRPRERQDEQYF
-,once,TRBJ2-5,TRBV7-6,TGTGCCAGCAGCTTAGGCGGGCGTGAGACCCAGTACTTC,CASSLGGRETQYF
-,-,TRBJ2-4,TRBV7-9,TGTGCCAGCAGCTTAGCGCGGGGTACGGACATTCAGTACTTC,CASSLARGTDIQYF
TRBD1,-,TRBJ2-5,TRBV5-6,TGTGCCAGCAGCTTACAGGGGGAGACCCAGTACTTC,CASSLQGETQYF
-,-,TRBJ1-4,TRBV4-1,TGCGCCAGCAGCCATCCCTTCCGGGACAAGCATGAAAAACTGTTTTTT,CASSHPFRDKHEKLFF
-,once,TRBJ1-1,TRBV27,TGTGCCAGCGGGAAGACAGTTGCGAACACTGAAGCTTTCTTT,CASGKTVANTEAFF
TRBD1,-,TRBJ1-2,TRBV28,TGTGCCAGCAGTACTGGACAGGCGACTAACTATGGCTACACCTTC,CASSTGQATNYGYTF
TRBD1,-,TRBJ2-4,TRBV30,TGTGCCTGGAGTCGACAGGGGGTTTACGACAAAAACATTCAGTACTTC,CAWSRQGVYDKNIQYF
TRBD1,-,TRBJ2-7,TRBV14,TGTGCCAGCAGCCAGGTCCAGGGGGCGTACGAGCAGTACTTC,CASSQVQGAYEQYF
-,-,TRBJ1-2,TRBV7-9,TGTGCCAGCAGGGACGCAGGAATGGTGCTCGGTGCAGGGGGCTACACCTTC,CASRDAGMVLGAGGYTF
-,-,TRBJ2-7,TRBV5-1,TGCGCCAGCAGCCCAAGCGGCAGCCCCCACGAGCAGTACTTC,CASSPSGSPHEQYF
-,-,TRBJ1-1,TRBV6-5,TGTGCCAGCAGCAGGTCCGGGACAACTGAAGCTTTCTTT,CASSRSGTTEAFF
TRBD1,once,TRBJ1-2,TRBV5-1,TGCGCCAGCAGCCCCTCGCACGGGACAGGGGACTACACCTTC,CASSPSHGTGDYTF
-,-,TRBJ2-6,TRBV25-1,TGTGCCAGCAGTGCACTTGCTGGGGCCAACGTCCTGACTTTC,CASSALAGANVLTF
TRBD2,-,TRBJ2-3,TRBV2,TGTGCCAGCAGTGAATTGGCGGGGGGAGGCACAGATACGCAGTATTTT,CASSELAGGGTDTQYF
-,-,TRBJ2-6,TRBV18,TGTGCCAGCTCACCACCGCCAGGTATGAGCTCTGGGGCCAACGTCCTGACTTTC,CASSPPPGMSSGANVLTF
-,-,TRBJ2-1,TRBV5-1,TGCGCCAGCAGCTTGTATTCGGGTGCAAACTACAATGAGCAGTTCTTC,CASSLYSGANYNEQFF
-,-,TRBJ2-7,TRBV4-1,TGCGCCAGCAGCCAAGAAGGGGTCATGGTGAACGAGCAGTACTTC,CASSQEGVMVNEQYF
TRBD1,-,TRBJ1-6,TRBV9,TGTGCCAGCAGCGTGGGACAGACGAATTCACCCCTCCACTTT,CASSVGQTNSPLHF
TRBD1,once,TRBJ1-1,TRBV28,TGTGCCAGCAGTTTGGACAGGGACACTGAAGCTTTCTTT,CASSLDRDTEAFF
-,-,TRBJ2-5,TRBV5-1,TGCGCCAGCAGCTTGGCCCCGGGAGAGACCCAGTACTTC,CASSLAPGETQYF
-,-,TRBJ1-1,TRBV15,TGTGCCACCAGCAGAGAGACGGGACAACATGAAGCTTTCTTT,CATSRETGQHEAFF
-,-,TRBJ1-4,TRBV29-1,TGCAGCGTTGAAGATTATAGAGGGGGTGAAAAACTGTTTTTT,CSVEDYRGGEKLFF
TRBD2,-,TRBJ2-1,TRBV7-8,TGTGCCAGCAGCTTAGCAGGGCGGGAGACCTACAATGAGCAGTTCTTC,CASSLAGRETYNEQFF